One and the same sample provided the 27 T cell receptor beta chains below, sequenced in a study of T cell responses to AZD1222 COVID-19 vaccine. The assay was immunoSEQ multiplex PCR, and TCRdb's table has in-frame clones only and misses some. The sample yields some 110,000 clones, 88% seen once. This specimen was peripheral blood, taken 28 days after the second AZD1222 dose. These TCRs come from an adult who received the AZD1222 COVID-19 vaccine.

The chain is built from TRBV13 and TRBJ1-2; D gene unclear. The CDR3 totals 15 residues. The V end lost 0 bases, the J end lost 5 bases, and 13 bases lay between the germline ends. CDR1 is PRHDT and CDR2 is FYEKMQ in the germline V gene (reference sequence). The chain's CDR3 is CASSLGERVGYGYTF. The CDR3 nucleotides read TGTGCCAGCAGCTTAGGCGAACGGGTGGGATATGGCTACACCTTC.

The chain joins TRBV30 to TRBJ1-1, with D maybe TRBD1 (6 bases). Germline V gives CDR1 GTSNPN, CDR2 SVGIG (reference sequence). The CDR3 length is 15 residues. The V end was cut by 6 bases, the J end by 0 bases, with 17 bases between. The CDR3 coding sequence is TGTGCCTGCTTCCCCTGGGGGGGCATGAACACTGAAGCTTTCTTT. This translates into CACFPWGGMNTEAFF.

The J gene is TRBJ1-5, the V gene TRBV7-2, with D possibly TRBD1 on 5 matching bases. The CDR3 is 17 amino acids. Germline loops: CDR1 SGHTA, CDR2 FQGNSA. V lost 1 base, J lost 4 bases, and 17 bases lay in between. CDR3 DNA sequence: TGTGCCAGCAGCTTAGGGGGGAGTGCATTATTTAATCAGCCCCAGCATTTT. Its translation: CASSLGGSALFNQPQHF.

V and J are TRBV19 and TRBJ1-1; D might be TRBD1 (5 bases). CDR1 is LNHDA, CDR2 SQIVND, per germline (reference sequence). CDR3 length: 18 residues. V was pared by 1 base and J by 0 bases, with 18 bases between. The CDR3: CASSIGVWGEPMNTEAFF. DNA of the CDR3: TGTGCCAGTAGTATAGGGGTATGGGGGGAACCCATGAACACTGAAGCTTTCTTT.

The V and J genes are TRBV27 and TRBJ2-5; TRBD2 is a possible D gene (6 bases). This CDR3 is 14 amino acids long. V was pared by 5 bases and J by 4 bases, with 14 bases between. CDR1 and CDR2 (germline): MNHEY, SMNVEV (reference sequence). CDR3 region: CASSPRGARETQYF. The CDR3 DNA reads TGTGCCAGCAGTCCCCGCGGGGCTAGAGAGACCCAGTACTTC.

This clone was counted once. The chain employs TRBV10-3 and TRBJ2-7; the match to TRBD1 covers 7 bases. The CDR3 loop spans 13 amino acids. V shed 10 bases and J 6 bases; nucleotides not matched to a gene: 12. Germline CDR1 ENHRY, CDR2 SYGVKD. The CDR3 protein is CATTGEESGEQYF. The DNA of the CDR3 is TGTGCCACCACAGGGGAAGAGAGTGGCGAGCAGTACTTC.

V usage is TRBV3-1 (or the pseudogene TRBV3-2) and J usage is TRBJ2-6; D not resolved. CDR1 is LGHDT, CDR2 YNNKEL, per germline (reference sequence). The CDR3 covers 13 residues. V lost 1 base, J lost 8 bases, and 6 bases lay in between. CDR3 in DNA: TGTGCCAGCAGCCAAGGTTTCCCCAACGTCCTGACTTTC. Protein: CASSQGFPNVLTF.

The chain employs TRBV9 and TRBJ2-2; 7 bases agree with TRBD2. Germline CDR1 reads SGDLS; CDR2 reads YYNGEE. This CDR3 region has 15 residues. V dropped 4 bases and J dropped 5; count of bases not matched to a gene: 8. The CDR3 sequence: CASSQGGEGTGELFF. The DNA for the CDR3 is TGTGCCAGCAGCCAAGGCGGGGAGGGGACCGGGGAGCTGTTTTTT.

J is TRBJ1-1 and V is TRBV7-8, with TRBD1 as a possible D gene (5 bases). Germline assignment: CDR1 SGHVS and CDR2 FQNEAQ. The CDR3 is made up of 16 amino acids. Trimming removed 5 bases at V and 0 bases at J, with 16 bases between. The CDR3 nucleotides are TGTGCCAGCAGCCGCCGGGGGAACAGTATGAACACTGAAGCTTTCTTT. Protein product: CASSRRGNSMNTEAFF.

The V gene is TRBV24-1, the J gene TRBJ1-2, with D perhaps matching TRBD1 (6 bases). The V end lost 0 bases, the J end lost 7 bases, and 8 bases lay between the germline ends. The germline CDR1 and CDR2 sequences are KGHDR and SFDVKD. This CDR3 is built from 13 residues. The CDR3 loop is CATSDLQGGGYTF. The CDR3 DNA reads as TGTGCCACCAGTGATTTGCAAGGGGGTGGCTACACCTTC.

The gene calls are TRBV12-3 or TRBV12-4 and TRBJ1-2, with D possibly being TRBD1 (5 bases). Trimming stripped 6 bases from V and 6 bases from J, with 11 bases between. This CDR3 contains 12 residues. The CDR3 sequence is CASRDKGHGYTF. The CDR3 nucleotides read TGTGCCAGCAGGGACAAAGGTCATGGCTACACCTTC.

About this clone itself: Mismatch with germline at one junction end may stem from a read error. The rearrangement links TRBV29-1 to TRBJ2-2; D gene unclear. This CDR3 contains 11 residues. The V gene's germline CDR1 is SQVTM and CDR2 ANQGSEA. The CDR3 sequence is CTVGDTGELFF. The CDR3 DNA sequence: TGCACCGTTGGTGACACCGGGGAGCTGTTTTTT.

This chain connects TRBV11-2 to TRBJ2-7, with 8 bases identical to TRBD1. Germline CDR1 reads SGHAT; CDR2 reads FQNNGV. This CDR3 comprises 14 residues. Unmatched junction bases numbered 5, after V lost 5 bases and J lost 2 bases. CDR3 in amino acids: CASSRGQGAYEQYF. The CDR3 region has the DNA TGTGCCAGCAGCCGAGGACAGGGAGCCTACGAGCAGTACTTC.

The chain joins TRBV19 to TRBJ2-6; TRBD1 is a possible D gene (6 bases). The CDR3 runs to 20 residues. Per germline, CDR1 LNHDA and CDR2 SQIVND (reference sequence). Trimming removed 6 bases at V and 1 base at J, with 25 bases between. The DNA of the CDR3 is TGTGCCAGTAGGCCCAAAAACAGGGTTGAACGACGATCTGGGGCCAACGTCCTGACTTTC. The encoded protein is CASRPKNRVERRSGANVLTF.

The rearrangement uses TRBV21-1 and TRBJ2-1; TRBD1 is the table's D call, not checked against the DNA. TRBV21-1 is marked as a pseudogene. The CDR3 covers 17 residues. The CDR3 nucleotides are TGTGCCAGCAGGGGGTTCTCGGGCAATAACAGGGGCCTTGGGCAGTTCTTC. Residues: CASRGFSGNNRGLGQFF.

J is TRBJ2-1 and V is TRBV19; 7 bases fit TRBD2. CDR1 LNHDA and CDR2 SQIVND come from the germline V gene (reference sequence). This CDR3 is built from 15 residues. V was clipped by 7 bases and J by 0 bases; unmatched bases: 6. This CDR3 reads CASITTSDSYNEQFF. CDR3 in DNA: TGTGCCAGTATTACAACTAGCGACTCCTACAATGAGCAGTTCTTC.

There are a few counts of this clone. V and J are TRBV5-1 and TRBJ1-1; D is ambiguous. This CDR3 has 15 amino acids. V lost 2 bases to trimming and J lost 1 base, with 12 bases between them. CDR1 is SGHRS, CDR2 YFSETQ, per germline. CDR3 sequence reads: CASSFFAGRNTEAFF. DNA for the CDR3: TGCGCCAGCAGCTTCTTCGCAGGCAGGAACACTGAAGCTTTCTTT.

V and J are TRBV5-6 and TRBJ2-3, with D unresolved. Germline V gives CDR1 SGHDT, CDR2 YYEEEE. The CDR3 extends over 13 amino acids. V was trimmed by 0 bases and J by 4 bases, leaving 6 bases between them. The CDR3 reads CASSLGMADTQYF. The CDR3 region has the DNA TGTGCCAGCAGCTTGGGTATGGCAGATACGCAGTATTTT.

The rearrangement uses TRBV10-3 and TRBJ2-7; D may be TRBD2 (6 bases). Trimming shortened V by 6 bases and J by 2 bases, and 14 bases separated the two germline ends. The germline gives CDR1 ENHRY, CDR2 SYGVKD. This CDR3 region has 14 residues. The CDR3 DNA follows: TGTGCCATCAGCCAGGGACTGAGAACCTACGAGCAGTACTTC. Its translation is CAISQGLRTYEQYF.

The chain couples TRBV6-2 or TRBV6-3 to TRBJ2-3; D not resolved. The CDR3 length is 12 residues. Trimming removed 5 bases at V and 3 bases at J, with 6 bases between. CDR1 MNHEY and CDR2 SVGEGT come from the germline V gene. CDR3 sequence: CASSTNTDTQYF. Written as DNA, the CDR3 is TGTGCCAGCAGTACCAATACAGATACGCAGTATTTT.

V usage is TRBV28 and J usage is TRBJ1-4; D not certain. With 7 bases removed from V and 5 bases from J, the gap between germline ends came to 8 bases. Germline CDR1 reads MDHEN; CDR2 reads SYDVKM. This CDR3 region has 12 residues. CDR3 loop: CASNGLNEKLFF. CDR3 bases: TGTGCCAGCAACGGCCTCAATGAAAAACTGTTTTTT.

CDR3 in amino acids: CASSFTGGPDTEAFF. DNA of the CDR3: TGTGCCAGCAGCTTCACAGGGGGTCCGGACACTGAAGCTTTCTTT. This chain connects TRBV7-3 to TRBJ1-1; 8 bases are shared with TRBD1. Germline-derived CDR1 and CDR2 are SGHTA and FQGTGA. Trimming cost V 3 bases and J 3 bases; bases outside gene matches: 6. This CDR3 has 15 amino acids. Using reference TRBV7-3 and TRBJ1-1 for the parts outside the CDR3, the full variable domain is GAGVSQTPSNKVTEKGKYVELRCDPISGHTALYWYRQSLGQGPEFLIYFQGTGAADDSGLPNDRFFAVRPEGSVSTLKIQRTERGDSAVYLCASSFTGGPDTEAFFGQGTRLTVV.

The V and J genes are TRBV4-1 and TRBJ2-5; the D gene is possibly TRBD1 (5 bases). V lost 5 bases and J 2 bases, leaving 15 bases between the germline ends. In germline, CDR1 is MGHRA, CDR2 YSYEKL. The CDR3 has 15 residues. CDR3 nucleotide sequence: TGCGCCAGCAGCTCAAGGACAAGCCCACAAGAGACCCAGTACTTC. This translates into CASSSRTSPQETQYF.

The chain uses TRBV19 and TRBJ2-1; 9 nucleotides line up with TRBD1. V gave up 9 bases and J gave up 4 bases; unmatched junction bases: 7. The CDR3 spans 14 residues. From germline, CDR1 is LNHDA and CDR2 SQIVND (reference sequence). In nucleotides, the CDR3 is TGTGCCAGCACACCGGGACAGGGATACAATGAGCAGTTCTTC. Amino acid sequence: CASTPGQGYNEQFF.

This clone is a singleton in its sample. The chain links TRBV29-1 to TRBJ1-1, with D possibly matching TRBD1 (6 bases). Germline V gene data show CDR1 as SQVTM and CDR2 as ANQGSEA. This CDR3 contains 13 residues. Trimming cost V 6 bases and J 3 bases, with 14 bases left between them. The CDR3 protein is CSVNSQGYTEAFF. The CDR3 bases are TGCAGCGTGAACTCACAGGGTTACACTGAAGCTTTCTTT.

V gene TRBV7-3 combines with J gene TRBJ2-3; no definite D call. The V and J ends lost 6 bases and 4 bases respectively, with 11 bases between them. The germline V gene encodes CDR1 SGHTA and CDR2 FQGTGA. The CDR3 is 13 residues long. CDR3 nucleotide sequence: TGTGCCAGCAGTTATGGGGTCTCAGATACGCAGTATTTT. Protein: CASSYGVSDTQYF.

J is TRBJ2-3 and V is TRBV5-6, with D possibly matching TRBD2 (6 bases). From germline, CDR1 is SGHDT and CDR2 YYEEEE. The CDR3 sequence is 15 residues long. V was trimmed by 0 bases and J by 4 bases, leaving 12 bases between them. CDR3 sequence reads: CASSLVQGGADTQYF. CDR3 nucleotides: TGTGCCAGCAGCTTGGTGCAGGGAGGCGCAGATACGCAGTATTTT.